This record looks at one TCR beta chain sequence and its context. The entry originates in a study of CD8 T cells in ankylosing spondylitis. The V gene lost 3 bases and the J gene lost 0 bases, with 12 bases spanning the gap. From germline, CDR1 is MDHEN and CDR2 SYDVKM. The CDR3 has 16 residues. Quantitative 5'-RACE was performed with molecular barcodes, and it yielded the TCR beta libraries. TCRdb redid the calling of the 5' RACE reads with MiXCR, one entry per CDR3 protein. The sample contains over 25,000 distinct CDR3 sequences, more than 13% of which appear only once. V is TRBV28 and J is TRBJ1-5; D gene uncertain. The clonotype originates from a male donor with ankylosing spondylitis or in good health (not recorded which). Material for sequencing was blood. CDR3 in DNA: TGTGCCAGCAGTTTCCCGAGGGTGTATAGCAATCAGCCCCAGCATTTT. It is translated as CASSFPRVYSNQPQHF.